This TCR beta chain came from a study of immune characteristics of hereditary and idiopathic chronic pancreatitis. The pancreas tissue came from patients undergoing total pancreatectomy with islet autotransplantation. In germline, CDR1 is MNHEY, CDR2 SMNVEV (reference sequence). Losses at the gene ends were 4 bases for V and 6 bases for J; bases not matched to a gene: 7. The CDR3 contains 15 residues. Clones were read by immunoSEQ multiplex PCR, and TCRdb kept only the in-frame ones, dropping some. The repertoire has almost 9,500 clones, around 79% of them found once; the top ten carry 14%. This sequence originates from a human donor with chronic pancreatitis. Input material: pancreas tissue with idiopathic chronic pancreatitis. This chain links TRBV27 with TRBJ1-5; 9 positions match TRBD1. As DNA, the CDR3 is TGTGCCAGCAGTTCACAGGGGGCGCAGGCTCAGCCCCAGCATTTT. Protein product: CASSSQGAQAQPQHF.